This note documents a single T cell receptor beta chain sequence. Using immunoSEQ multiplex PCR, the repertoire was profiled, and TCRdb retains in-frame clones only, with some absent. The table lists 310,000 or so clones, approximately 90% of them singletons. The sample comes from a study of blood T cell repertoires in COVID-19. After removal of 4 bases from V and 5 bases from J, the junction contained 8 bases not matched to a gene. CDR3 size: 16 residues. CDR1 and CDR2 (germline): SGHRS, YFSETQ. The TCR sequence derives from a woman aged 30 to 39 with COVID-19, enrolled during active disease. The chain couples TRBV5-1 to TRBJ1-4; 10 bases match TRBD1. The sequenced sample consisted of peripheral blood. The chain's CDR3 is CASSRGTGANNEKLFF. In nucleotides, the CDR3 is TGCGCCAGCAGCCGAGGGACAGGGGCGAACAATGAAAAACTGTTTTTT.